Below, 7 T cell receptor beta chains from the same sample are listed, as sequenced in a study of blood T cell repertoires in COVID-19. Generated by immunoSEQ multiplex PCR, the TCRdb table keeps only in-frame clones and is missing some. The profile shows over 200,000 clones, around 86% of them singletons. Specimen: peripheral blood. The receptors were sampled from a man aged 50 to 60 with COVID-19, enrolled during active disease.

The V gene is TRBV18, the J gene TRBJ1-5; 8 bases fit TRBD1. The CDR3 extends over 15 amino acids. Germline loops: CDR1 KGHSH, CDR2 LQKENI. V lost 8 bases and J lost 2; bases outside the gene matches: 8. As DNA, the CDR3 is TGTGCCAGCCACCAGGGACAGGCGGGCAATCAGCCCCAGCATTTT. Its protein product is CASHQGQAGNQPQHF.

This clone has a handful of counts. The chain combines TRBV5-1 with TRBJ1-1; TRBD1 aligns across 8 bases. V lost 4 bases, J lost 6 bases, and 8 bases stayed unmatched. This CDR3 has 14 residues. The V gene's germline CDR1 is SGHRS and CDR2 YFSETQ. The chain's CDR3 is CASSSGQGMAEAFF. The CDR3 region has the DNA TGCGCCAGCAGCAGCGGACAGGGTATGGCTGAAGCTTTCTTT.

This chain uses TRBV7-2 with TRBJ1-6, with 9 bases lining up with TRBD1. V dropped 3 bases and J dropped 7; count of bases not matched to a gene: 4. CDR1 SGHTA and CDR2 FQGNSA come from the germline V gene. There are 15 residues in the CDR3. In nucleotides, the CDR3 is TGTGCCAGCAGCTTCGAAGGACAGGGGAATTCACCCCTCCACTTT. Translated: CASSFEGQGNSPLHF.

This clone was observed a handful of times. V gene TRBV6-1 combines with J gene TRBJ1-6, with a tentative D call TRBD1 (6 bases). Trimming left V 3 bases short and J 9 bases short, with 18 bases between. The CDR3 spans 16 residues. Germline V CDR1 and CDR2: MNHNS, SASEGT. CDR3 coding DNA: TGTGCCAGCAGTGATGGGCTCACGGGGGGCCGTTCACCCCTCCACTTT. It translates to CASSDGLTGGRSPLHF.

This sequence joins TRBV5-1 and TRBJ2-7; 11 nucleotides match TRBD2. Germline CDR1 reads SGHRS; CDR2 reads YFSETQ. There are 18 residues in the CDR3. Trimming removed 3 bases from V and 0 bases from J; junction bases left unmatched: 11. CDR3 in amino acids: CASSSITGTSGSSYEQYF. DNA for the CDR3: TGCGCCAGCAGCTCAATAACCGGGACTAGCGGTTCCTCCTACGAGCAGTACTTC.

The V gene is TRBV9, the J gene TRBJ2-7, with 11 bases aligning to TRBD1. J lost 2 bases, V lost 4 bases, and 8 bases had no gene match. The germline V gene encodes CDR1 SGDLS and CDR2 YYNGEE. This CDR3 spans 16 amino acids. The DNA for the CDR3 is TGTGCCAGCAGCCCCCGGGACAGGGGGGCCCCCTACGAGCAGTACTTC. Translating it yields CASSPRDRGAPYEQYF.

This chain uses TRBV30 with TRBJ2-2; tentative D call: TRBD2 (6 bases). Germline lookup yields CDR1 GTSNPN and CDR2 SVGIG (reference sequence). Trimming cost V 3 bases and J 0 bases, with 8 bases left between them. This CDR3 region has 14 residues. The CDR3 sequence: CAWSSGANTGELFF. CDR3 bases: TGTGCCTGGAGCTCGGGGGCGAACACCGGGGAGCTGTTTTTT.